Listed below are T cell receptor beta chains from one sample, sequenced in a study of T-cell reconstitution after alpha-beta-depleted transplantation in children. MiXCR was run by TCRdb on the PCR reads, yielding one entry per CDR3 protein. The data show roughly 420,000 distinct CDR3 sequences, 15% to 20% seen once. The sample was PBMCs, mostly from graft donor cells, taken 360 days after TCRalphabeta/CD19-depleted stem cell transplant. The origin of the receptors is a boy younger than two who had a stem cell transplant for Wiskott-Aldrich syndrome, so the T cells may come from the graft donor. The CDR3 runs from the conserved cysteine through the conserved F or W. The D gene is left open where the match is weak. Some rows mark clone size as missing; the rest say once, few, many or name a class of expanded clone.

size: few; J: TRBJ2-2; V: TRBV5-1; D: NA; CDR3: CASSSTAPNTGELFF; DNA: TGCGCCAGCAGCTCGACAGCCCCGAACACCGGGGAGCTGTTTTTT
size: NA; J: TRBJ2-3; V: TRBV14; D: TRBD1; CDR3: CASSQGRDRTTDTQYF; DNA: TGTGCCAGCAGCCAAGGCCGGGACAGGACCACAGATACGCAGTATTTT
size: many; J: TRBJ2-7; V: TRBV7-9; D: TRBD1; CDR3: CASSLGTGTGFPYEQYF; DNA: TGTGCCAGCAGCTTAGGGACCGGGACAGGGTTCCCCTACGAGCAGTACTTC
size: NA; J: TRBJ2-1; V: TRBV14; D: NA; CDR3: CASSQSPFNEQFF; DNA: TGTGCCAGCAGCCAATCTCCCTTTAATGAGCAGTTCTTC
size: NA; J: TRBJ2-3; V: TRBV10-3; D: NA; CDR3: CAISGGFSSTDTQYF; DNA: TGTGCCATCAGTGGAGGTTTTTCTAGCACAGATACGCAGTATTTT
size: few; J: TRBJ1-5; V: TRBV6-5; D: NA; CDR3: CASSYAGGRNQPQHF; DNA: TGTGCCAGCAGTTACGCCGGGGGGAGGAATCAGCCCCAGCATTTT
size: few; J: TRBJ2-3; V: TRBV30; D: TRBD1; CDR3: CAWTPRDRIIPTQYF; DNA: TGTGCCTGGACCCCCCGGGACAGGATTATACCTACGCAGTATTTT
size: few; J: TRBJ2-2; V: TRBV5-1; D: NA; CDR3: CASSPSLGGVARELFF; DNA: TGCGCCAGCAGTCCCTCCCTTGGGGGAGTTGCTCGGGAGCTGTTTTTT
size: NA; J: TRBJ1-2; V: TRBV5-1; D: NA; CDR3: CASSLGTASGYTF; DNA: TGCGCCAGCAGCTTGGGGACAGCGAGTGGCTACACCTTC
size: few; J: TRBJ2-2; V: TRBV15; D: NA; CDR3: CATSRDKANTGELFF; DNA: TGTGCCACCAGCAGAGATAAGGCTAACACCGGGGAGCTGTTTTTT
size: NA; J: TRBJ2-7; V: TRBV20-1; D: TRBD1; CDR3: CSAAPRAGGYEQYF; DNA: TGCAGTGCTGCCCCTCGGGCAGGGGGATACGAGCAGTACTTC
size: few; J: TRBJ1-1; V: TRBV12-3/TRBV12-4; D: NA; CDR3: CASSFEGISGTEAFF; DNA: TGTGCCAGCAGTTTTGAAGGAATAAGTGGCACTGAAGCTTTCTTT
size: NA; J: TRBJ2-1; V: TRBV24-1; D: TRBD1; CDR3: CATSDWGQGYNEQFF; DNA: TGTGCCACCAGTGATTGGGGACAGGGGTACAATGAGCAGTTCTTC
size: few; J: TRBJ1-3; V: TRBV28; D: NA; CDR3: CASSFVASGNTIYF; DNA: TGTGCCAGCAGTTTCGTAGCATCTGGAAACACCATATATTTT
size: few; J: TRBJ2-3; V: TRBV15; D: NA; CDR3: CATSRDFLALRTDTQYF; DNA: TGTGCCACCAGCAGAGATTTCCTAGCGCTCCGCACAGATACGCAGTATTTT
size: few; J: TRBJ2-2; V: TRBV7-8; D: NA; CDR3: CASSLVMELVVTGELFF; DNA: TGTGCCAGCAGCTTAGTGATGGAATTAGTGGTCACCGGGGAGCTGTTTTTT
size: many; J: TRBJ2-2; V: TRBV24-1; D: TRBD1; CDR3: CATSDPGTGKAGELFF; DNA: TGTGCCACCAGTGATCCGGGGACAGGGAAAGCCGGGGAGCTGTTTTTT
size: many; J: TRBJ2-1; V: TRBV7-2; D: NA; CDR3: CATAVSSYNEQFF; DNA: TGTGCCACAGCGGTAAGCTCCTACAATGAGCAGTTCTTC
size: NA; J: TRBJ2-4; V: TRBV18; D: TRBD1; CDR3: CASSPSKGRDRGDIQYF; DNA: TGTGCCAGCTCACCAAGCAAGGGCCGGGACAGGGGAGACATTCAGTACTTC
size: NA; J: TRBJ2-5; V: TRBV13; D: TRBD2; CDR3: CASSKGLAGAETQYF; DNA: TGTGCCAGCAGCAAGGGACTAGCGGGAGCAGAGACCCAGTACTTC
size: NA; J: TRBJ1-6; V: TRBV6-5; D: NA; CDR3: CASSYSARTNSPLHF; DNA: TGTGCCAGCAGTTACTCGGCCAGGACAAATTCACCCCTCCACTTT
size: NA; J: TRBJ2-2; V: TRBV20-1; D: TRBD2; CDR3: CSARVWGGNTGELFF; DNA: TGCAGTGCTAGAGTGTGGGGGGGTAACACCGGGGAGCTGTTTTTT
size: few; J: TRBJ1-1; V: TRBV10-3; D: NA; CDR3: CAIREPSGNTEAFF; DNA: TGTGCCATCAGGGAGCCCTCAGGGAACACTGAAGCTTTCTTT
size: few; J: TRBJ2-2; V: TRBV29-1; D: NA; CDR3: CSVLGGKGNTGELFF; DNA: TGCAGCGTTCTAGGGGGGAAAGGGAACACCGGGGAGCTGTTTTTT
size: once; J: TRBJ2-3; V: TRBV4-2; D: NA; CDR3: CASSQGGRTDTQYF; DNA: TGTGCCAGCAGCCAAGGAGGTCGGACAGATACGCAGTATTTT
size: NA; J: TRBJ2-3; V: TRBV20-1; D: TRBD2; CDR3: CSASHLAASTDTQYF; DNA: TGCAGTGCTAGCCATCTAGCGGCTAGCACAGATACGCAGTATTTT
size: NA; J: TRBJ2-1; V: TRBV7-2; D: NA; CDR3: CASSLVWYKEEQFF; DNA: TGTGCCAGCAGCTTGGTCTGGTACAAAGAGGAGCAGTTCTTC
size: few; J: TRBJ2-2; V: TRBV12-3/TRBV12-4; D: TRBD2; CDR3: CASTAPGTSVAGELFF; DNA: TGTGCCAGCACCGCACCCGGGACTAGCGTAGCCGGGGAGCTGTTTTTT
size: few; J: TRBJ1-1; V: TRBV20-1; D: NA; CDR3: CSAYDDLDTEAFF; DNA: TGCAGTGCATACGATGACCTGGACACTGAAGCTTTCTTT
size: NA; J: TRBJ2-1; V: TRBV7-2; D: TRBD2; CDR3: CASSTQRGPYNEQFF; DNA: TGTGCCAGCAGCACCCAGCGGGGACCCTACAATGAGCAGTTCTTC
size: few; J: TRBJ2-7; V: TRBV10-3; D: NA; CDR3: CAISSQNRDQYF; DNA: TGTGCCATCAGCTCCCAGAACAGGGACCAGTACTTC
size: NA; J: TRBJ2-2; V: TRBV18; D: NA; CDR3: CASSPPHHTGELFF; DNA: TGTGCCAGCTCACCTCCCCATCACACCGGGGAGCTGTTTTTT
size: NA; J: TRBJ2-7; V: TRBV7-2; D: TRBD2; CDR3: CASSLVISGRKNEQYF; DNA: TGTGCCAGCAGCTTAGTAATTAGCGGGAGGAAAAACGAGCAGTACTTC